This T cell receptor (beta chain) was obtained from a study of cytomegalovirus exposure and HLA in healthy donors. Findings and caveats of the study: According to an earlier analysis, most TCR beta V segments yielded productive rearrangements about 90% or about 30% of the time. HLA alleles showed associations with some 17,000 TCR beta sequences in a later analysis, at a 0.05 false discovery rate. For presence/absence analyses, sequencing depth was assumed to be roughly uniform across donors.

In the case of this clone: As yet, its antigen is unknown.

V lost 4 bases and J lost 5; bases outside the gene matches: 9. Looked up from germline, CDR1 is SGHRS and CDR2 is YFSETQ. This CDR3 contains 15 residues. The PCR had 60 Vbeta and 13 Jbeta primers. The data were produced by immunoSEQ multiplex PCR, yet TCRdb's version contains in-frame clones alone and is incomplete. The table has fewer than 110,000 clones, about 81% seen once. J is TRBJ1-1 and V is TRBV5-1; 9 bases align to TRBD1. The sequence derives from a man over 45 in good health and CMV-seronegative. Sequencing was carried out using PBMCs. CDR3 sequence (DNA): TGCGCCAGCAGCGACAACAGGGGGCAGGGTACTGAAGCTTTCTTT. It translates to CASSDNRGQGTEAFF. Full variable domain (rest looked up from reference TRBV5-1 and TRBJ1-1): KAGVTQTPRYLIKTRGQQVTLSCSPISGHRSVSWYQQTPGQGLQFLFEYFSETQRNKGNFPGRFSGRQFSNSRSEMNVSTLELGDSALYLCASSDNRGQGTEAFFGQGTRLTVV.